The 20 T cell receptor beta chains presented below share a single source sample, sequenced in a study of multiple sclerosis patients with progressive multifocal leukoencephalopathy. The time point denotes: before natalizumab initiation. The protocol was immunoSEQ multiplex PCR, while the TCRdb copy is restricted to in-frame clones and leaves out a portion. The sample gives approximately 26,000 clones, 88% of which show up once; approximately 1% is in the top ten. Sequencing was performed on PBMCs. Receptors were obtained from a human donor with multiple sclerosis.

A remark on this clone: The junction and the germline gene differ at one end; a read error may be behind it. The chain uses TRBV10-1 and TRBJ2-1, with a possible D match to TRBD2 (6 bases). Looked up from germline, CDR1 is WNHNN and CDR2 is SYGVQD (reference sequence). The CDR3 spans 15 residues. The CDR3 spells CASSRDLSSHNEQFF. The CDR3, as DNA: TGCGCCAGCAGCCGGGACTTGAGCTCCCACAATGAGCAGTTCTTC.

The chain employs TRBV7-3 and TRBJ2-1; the D gene is possibly TRBD2 (5 bases). The germline V gene has CDR1 SGHTA and CDR2 FQGTGA. CDR3 length: 13 residues. V lost 5 bases and J lost 7, with 12 bases in between. The CDR3 DNA sequence: TGTGCCAGCAGCCAAGGACTCAAGAATGAGCAGTTCTTC. Translated, it gives CASSQGLKNEQFF.

This chain links TRBV6-5 with TRBJ2-5, with D possibly TRBD2 on 5 matching bases. The length of the CDR3 is 13 residues. CDR1 and CDR2 (germline): MNHEY, SVGAGI. Trimming shortened V by 5 bases and J by 5 bases, and 12 bases separated the two germline ends. The CDR3 reads CASSGWESETQYF. The DNA of the CDR3 is TGTGCCAGCAGTGGATGGGAGTCGGAGACCCAGTACTTC.

The J gene is TRBJ1-2, the V gene TRBV4-1; D possibly corresponds to TRBD1 (6 bases). In germline, CDR1 is MGHRA, CDR2 YSYEKL. There are 14 residues in the CDR3. Trimming took 3 bases from V and 5 from J, leaving 13 bases between them. CDR3 loop: CASSQTRGGYGYTF. In DNA, the CDR3 is TGCGCCAGCAGCCAGACAAGAGGGGGTTATGGCTACACCTTC.

This sequence joins TRBV6-1 and TRBJ1-4; possible D gene TRBD1, 5 bases. The CDR3 runs to 14 residues. Germline V CDR1 and CDR2: MNHNS, SASEGT. V was cut by 7 bases and J by 0 bases, with 9 bases left in between. The CDR3 bases are TGTGCCAGCATGGGGACGGCAACTAATGAAAAACTGTTTTTT. This sequence encodes CASMGTATNEKLFF.

The rearrangement uses TRBV27 and TRBJ1-5; D is undetermined. The CDR3 is 13 residues long. Deletions cut 5 bases from V and 2 bases from J, with 7 bases between. From germline, CDR1 is MNHEY and CDR2 SMNVEV (reference sequence). DNA of the CDR3: TGTGCCAGCAGTCCCCCAGGCAATCAGCCCCAGCATTTT. Its translation is CASSPPGNQPQHF.

The rearrangement joins TRBV5-1 to TRBJ2-7, with TRBD2 as a possible D gene (5 bases). Germline loops: CDR1 SGHRS, CDR2 YFSETQ. This CDR3 contains 14 residues. Trimming shortened V by 0 bases and J by 7 bases, and 14 bases separated the two germline ends. The CDR3 loop reads CASSLEAAAWEQYF. The CDR3 DNA reads as TGCGCCAGCAGCTTGGAGGCAGCGGCTTGGGAGCAGTACTTC.

The genes are TRBV19 and TRBJ2-6, with D hard to call. The CDR3 is 15 residues long. Germline V CDR1 and CDR2: LNHDA, SQIVND (reference sequence). Between the trimmed V and J ends, which lost 8 bases and 0 bases, there was a span of 11 bases. The CDR3 reads CASGFGVSGANVLTF. CDR3 nucleotides: TGTGCCAGTGGGTTTGGAGTCTCTGGGGCCAACGTCCTGACTTTC.

This rearrangement joins TRBV20-1 to TRBJ2-7; perhaps TRBD1 as D (5 bases). The CDR3 is made up of 11 amino acids. Trimming took off 4 bases at V and 7 bases at J, with 11 bases between the two ends. Germline CDR1 is DFQATT and CDR2 is SNEGSKA (reference sequence). The CDR3 region has the DNA TGCAGTGCTATACAGGCTATTGAGCAGTACTTC. Translating gives CSAIQAIEQYF.

The chain has TRBV7-3 and TRBJ2-3, with 11 bases matching TRBD2. The V and J ends lost 4 bases and 2 bases, in that order; junction bases with no gene match: 5. From germline, CDR1 is SGHTA and CDR2 FQGTGA. The CDR3 extends over 16 amino acids. The CDR3 nucleotides read TGTGCCAGCAGCTCTAGACTAGCGGGACCCACAGATACGCAGTATTTT. Protein sequence: CASSSRLAGPTDTQYF.

V is TRBV10-3 and J is TRBJ1-2; no definite D call. The length of the CDR3 is 14 residues. V lost 3 bases and J lost 4, with 12 bases in between. CDR1 and CDR2 (germline): ENHRY, SYGVKD. The CDR3 loop reads CAISEGGPGYGYTF. The CDR3 nucleotides are TGTGCCATCAGTGAAGGCGGTCCGGGCTATGGCTACACCTTC.

The CDR3 DNA reads as TGTGCCAGCAGCTTAGAACGCCAAATGAACACTGAAGCTTTCTTT. Protein: CASSLERQMNTEAFF. The chain links TRBV7-8 to TRBJ1-1, with D unclear. The germline V gene has CDR1 SGHVS and CDR2 FQNEAQ. Between the trimmed V and J ends, which lost 1 base and 0 bases, there was a span of 9 bases. This CDR3 comprises 15 residues.

The chain uses TRBV2 and TRBJ2-7, with a weak D call TRBD2 (6 bases). V was cut by 1 base and J by 3 bases, with 10 bases left in between. Germline V gives CDR1 SNHLY, CDR2 FYNNEI. The CDR3 is 14 residues long. CDR3 DNA sequence: TGTGCCAGCAGTGAAGTGGAGGGGAGCTACGAGCAGTACTTC. Protein sequence: CASSEVEGSYEQYF.

V and J are TRBV15 and TRBJ2-6; D gene uncertain. Germline loops: CDR1 LNHNV, CDR2 YYDKDF (reference sequence). The CDR3 is 16 residues long. V dropped 0 bases and J dropped 0 bases, with 6 bases sitting between them. As DNA, the CDR3 is TGTGCCACCAGCAGAGATACGAGCTCTGGGGCCAACGTCCTGACTTTC. Translated, it gives CATSRDTSSGANVLTF. Looking up the rest from reference TRBV15 and TRBJ2-6 gives the full variable domain: DAMVIQNPRYQVTQFGKPVTLSCSQTLNHNVMYWYQQKSSQAPKLLFHYYDKDFNNEADTPDNFQSRRPNTSFCFLDIRSPGLGDTAMYLCATSRDTSSGANVLTFGAGSRLTVL.

Note on this clone: In the same sample, other DNA sequences code for this CDR3. The V and J genes are TRBV21-1 and TRBJ2-7; the DNA was not used to check the table's D call, TRBD2. TRBV21-1 corresponds to a pseudogene. The CDR3 sequence is 14 residues long. CDR3 in amino acids: CASSKANALRQQYF. CDR3 coding DNA: TGTGCCAGCAGCAAAGCTAATGCGCTGAGGCAGCAGTACTTC.

This chain joins TRBV7-8 and TRBJ1-2, with D maybe TRBD1 (5 bases). The CDR3 runs to 13 residues. V gave up 2 bases and J gave up 6 bases, with 10 bases separating them. CDR1 and CDR2 (germline): SGHVS, FQNEAQ. The CDR3 protein is CASSLIRGDGYTF. In nucleotides, the CDR3 is TGTGCCAGCAGCTTAATCCGGGGGGATGGCTACACCTTC.

V gene TRBV11-2 combines with J gene TRBJ1-6; TRBD1 matches at 10 bases. The CDR3 is made up of 15 amino acids. CDR1 is SGHAT, CDR2 FQNNGV, per germline. The J segment lost 10 bases and the V segment lost 1 base, leaving 4 bases of the junction unmatched. The CDR3 nucleotides read TGTGCCAGCAGCTTAGGGGACAGGGGATGGTCACCCCTCCACTTT. This sequence encodes CASSLGDRGWSPLHF.

This chain connects TRBV4-1 to TRBJ1-1; a weak D match, TRBD1 (6 bases). The CDR3 runs 17 residues. Trimming took 2 bases from V and 7 from J, leaving 23 bases between them. Germline CDR1 and CDR2: MGHRA and YSYEKL. The CDR3 region has the DNA TGCGCCAGCAGCCAACCCCCTGGAAGGGGGAGATTGATTGAAGCTTTCTTT. Protein: CASSQPPGRGRLIEAFF.

This rearrangement joins TRBV19 to TRBJ1-5; D unclear. The V gene's germline CDR1 is LNHDA and CDR2 SQIVND (reference sequence). V lost 5 bases and J 3 bases, leaving 14 bases between the germline ends. The CDR3 covers 15 residues. CDR3: CASSGLGMINQPQHF. CDR3 DNA sequence: TGTGCCAGTAGTGGTCTGGGGATGATCAATCAGCCCCAGCATTTT.

The chain recombines TRBV2 with TRBJ2-5; 7 positions agree with TRBD1. The J call is doubtful: the DNA matches TRBJ2-7 better. This CDR3 contains 16 residues. Germline CDR1 SNHLY, CDR2 FYNNEI. The CDR3 DNA reads TGTGCCAGCAGGGCCATAGGGGGCCATAAAAGCTACGAGCAGTACTTC. Its translation is CASRAIGGHKSYEQYF.